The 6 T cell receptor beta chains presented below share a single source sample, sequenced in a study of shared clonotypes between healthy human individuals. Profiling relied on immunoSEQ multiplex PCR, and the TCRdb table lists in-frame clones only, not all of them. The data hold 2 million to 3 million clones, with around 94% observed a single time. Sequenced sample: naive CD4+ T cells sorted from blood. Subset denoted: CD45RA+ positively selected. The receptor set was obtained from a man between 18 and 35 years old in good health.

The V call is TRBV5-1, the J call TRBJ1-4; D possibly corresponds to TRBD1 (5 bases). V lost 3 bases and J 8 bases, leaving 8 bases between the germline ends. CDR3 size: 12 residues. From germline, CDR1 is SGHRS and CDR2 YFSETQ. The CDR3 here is CASSWDGEKLFF. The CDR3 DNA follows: TGCGCCAGCAGCTGGGACGGCGAAAAACTGTTTTTT.

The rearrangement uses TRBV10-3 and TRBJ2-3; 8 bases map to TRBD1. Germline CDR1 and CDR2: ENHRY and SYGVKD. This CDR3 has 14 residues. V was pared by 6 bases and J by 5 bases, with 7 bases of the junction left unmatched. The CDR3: CAIRVQGAGDTQYF. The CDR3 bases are TGTGCCATCAGGGTTCAGGGGGCTGGAGATACGCAGTATTTT.

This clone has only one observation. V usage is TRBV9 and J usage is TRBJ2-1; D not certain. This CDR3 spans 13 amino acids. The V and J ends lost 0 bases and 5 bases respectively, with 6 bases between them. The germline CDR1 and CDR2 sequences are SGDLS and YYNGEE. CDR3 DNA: TGTGCCAGCAGCGTAGGGAGCAACAATGAGCAGTTCTTC. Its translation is CASSVGSNNEQFF.

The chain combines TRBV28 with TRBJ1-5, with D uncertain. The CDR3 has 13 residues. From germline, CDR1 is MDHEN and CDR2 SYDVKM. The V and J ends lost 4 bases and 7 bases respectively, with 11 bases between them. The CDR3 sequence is CASSSMEEQPQHF. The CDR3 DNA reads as TGTGCCAGCAGTTCGATGGAGGAACAGCCCCAGCATTTT.

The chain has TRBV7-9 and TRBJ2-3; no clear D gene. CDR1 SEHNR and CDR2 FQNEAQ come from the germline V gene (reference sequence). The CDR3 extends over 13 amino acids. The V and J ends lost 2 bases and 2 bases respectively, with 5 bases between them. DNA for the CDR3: TGTGCCAGCAGCTTACAGACCACAGATACGCAGTATTTT. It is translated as CASSLQTTDTQYF.

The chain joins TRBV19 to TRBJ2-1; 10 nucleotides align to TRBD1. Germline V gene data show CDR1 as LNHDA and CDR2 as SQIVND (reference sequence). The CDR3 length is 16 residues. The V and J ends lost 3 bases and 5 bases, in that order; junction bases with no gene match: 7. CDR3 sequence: CASSIRTGGPHNEQFF. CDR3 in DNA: TGTGCCAGTAGTATCAGGACAGGGGGGCCTCACAATGAGCAGTTCTTC.